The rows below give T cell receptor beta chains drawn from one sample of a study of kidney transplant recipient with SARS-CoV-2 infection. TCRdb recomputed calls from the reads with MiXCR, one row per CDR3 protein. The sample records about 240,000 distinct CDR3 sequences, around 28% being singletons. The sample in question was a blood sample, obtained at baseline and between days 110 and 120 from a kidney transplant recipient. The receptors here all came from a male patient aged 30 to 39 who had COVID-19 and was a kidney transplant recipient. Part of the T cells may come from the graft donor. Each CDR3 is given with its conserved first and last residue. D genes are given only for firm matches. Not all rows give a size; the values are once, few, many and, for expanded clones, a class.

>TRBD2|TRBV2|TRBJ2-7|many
TGTGCCAGCAGCCCACCCCCCTGGACTAGCTCCGTGTACGAGCAGTACTTC
CASSPPPWTSSVYEQYF
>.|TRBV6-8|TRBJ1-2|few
TGTGCCAGCAGTGCCTGTATACGCTCTAGAAAGACCTATGGCTACACCTTC
CASSACIRSRKTYGYTF
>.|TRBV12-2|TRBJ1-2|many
TGTGCAAGTCGCGGTCCGATGACTCCACGAAAGACCTATGGCTACACCTTC
CASRGPMTPRKTYGYTF
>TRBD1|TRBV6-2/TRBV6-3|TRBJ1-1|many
TGTGCCAGCAGTCCAGGGGGCGCCGGGAACACTGAAGCTTTCTTT
CASSPGGAGNTEAFF
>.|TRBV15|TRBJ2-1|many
TGTGCCACCAGCAGAGAATGGCCCGGGACAACCGAAAATGAGCAGTTCTTC
CATSREWPGTTENEQFF
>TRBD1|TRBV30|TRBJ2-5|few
TGTGCCTGGAGTGTTTGGGACAGCCAAGAGACCCAGTACTTC
CAWSVWDSQETQYF
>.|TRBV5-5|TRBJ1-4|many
TGTGCCAGCAGTCGACAGATTAATGAAAAACTGTTTTTT
CASSRQINEKLFF
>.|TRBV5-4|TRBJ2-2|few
TGTGCCAGCAGCTTTGGGGGAGTGAACACCGGGGAGCTGTTTTTT
CASSFGGVNTGELFF
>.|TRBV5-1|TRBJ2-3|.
TGCGCCAGCAGCTTGGAACTTCGAAACACAGATACGCGGTATTTT
CASSLELRNTDTRYF
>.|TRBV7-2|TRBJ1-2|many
TGTGCCAGCAGCTTAGTGCGGGTGACATCTCGGGGCTACACCTTC
CASSLVRVTSRGYTF
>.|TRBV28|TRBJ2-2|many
TGTGCCAGCAGCCGTAGTGTCTCGAACACCGGGGAGCTGTTTTTT
CASSRSVSNTGELFF
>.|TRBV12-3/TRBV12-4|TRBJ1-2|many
TGTGCCAGCAGTCTTGCATACACAGCAGGAAAGACCTATGGCTACACCTTC
CASSLAYTAGKTYGYTF
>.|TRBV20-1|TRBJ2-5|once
TGCAGTGCTAGGCGGCAGGCCCAGGTAGAGACCCAGTACTTC
CSARRQAQVETQYF
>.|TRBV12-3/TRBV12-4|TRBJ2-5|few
TGTGCCAGCAGTTCCGGTGGGACGGGGGGCGAGACCCAGTACTTC
CASSSGGTGGETQYF
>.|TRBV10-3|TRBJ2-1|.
TGTGCCATCAGTGAGAGAGGGGTCTCCTACAATGAGCAGTTCTTC
CAISERGVSYNEQFF
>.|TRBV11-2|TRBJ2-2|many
TGTGCCAGCAGCTTAGCTGGGGGACGGACCGGGGAGCTGTTTTTT
CASSLAGGRTGELFF
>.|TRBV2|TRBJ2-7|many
TGTGCCAGCGGAGGCAGGGCCTACGAGCAGTACTTC
CASGGRAYEQYF